This T cell receptor (beta chain) was observed in a study of beta chain features in type 1 diabetes. Study conclusions and caveats: The study found fewer insertions and more deletions at VDJ junctions in type 1 diabetes patients. Shortening that was moderate but significant affected the TCRB CDR3s of Type 1 diabetes patients in all four CD4+ subsets.

V was shortened by 3 bases and J by 6 bases, with 13 bases between the two germline ends. CDR3 length: 14 amino acids. In germline, CDR1 is MGHDK, CDR2 SYGVNS. There was one heparinised blood draw per donor, averaging around 120 mL. Researchers reported sorting CD4+ naive, central memory, regulatory and stem cell-like memory cells via CD45RO/CCR7/CD25/CD127/CD95/CD27. This clone was seen only a few times. Its matching antigen is unknown. Sequencing targeted expressed TCRB transcripts, as all isolated RNA had been reverse transcribed. Around 3.57 million reads was the average for naive, central memory and regulatory T cell samples. Assay: immunoSEQ multiplex PCR; the TCRdb copy retains only in-frame clones and omits some. The sample records hundreds of thousands of clones, roughly 13% being singletons.

The chain has TRBV25-1 and TRBJ2-3; a weak D match, TRBD2 (6 bases). Sequenced input: naive CD4+ T cells from blood. The sequence came from a man aged 18 to 30 with type 1 diabetes. The CDR3 region is CASSDAAGRDTQYF. DNA of the CDR3: TGTGCCAGCAGTGATGCGGCGGGGAGGGATACGCAGTATTTT.